The present T cell receptor beta chain was sequenced within a study of blood T cell repertoires in COVID-19. Study-level background: The United States, Italy and Spain supplied acute and convalescent COVID-19 samples. The analysed material was cDNA or gDNA that came from T cells, B-cell-depleted T cells, or PBMCs.

Germline V lookup: CDR1 MNHEY, CDR2 SVGAGI. The V and J ends lost 7 bases and 4 bases respectively, with 16 bases between them. The CDR3 runs to 14 residues. Measured with immunoSEQ multiplex PCR; TCRdb has only the in-frame clones, and not every one. The sample has 65,000 to 85,000 clones; about 86% are singletons. Seattle enrolled patients during active infection and tracked them longitudinally. The origin of this receptor is a man of 80 years or more with COVID-19, enrolled during active disease. Sequencing was carried out using peripheral blood. The rearrangement uses TRBV6-5 and TRBJ1-1, with D hard to call. The CDR3 DNA is TGTGCCAGCACCCCTCTAGAGGGCGGCACTGAAGCTTTCTTT. It codes for CASTPLEGGTEAFF.